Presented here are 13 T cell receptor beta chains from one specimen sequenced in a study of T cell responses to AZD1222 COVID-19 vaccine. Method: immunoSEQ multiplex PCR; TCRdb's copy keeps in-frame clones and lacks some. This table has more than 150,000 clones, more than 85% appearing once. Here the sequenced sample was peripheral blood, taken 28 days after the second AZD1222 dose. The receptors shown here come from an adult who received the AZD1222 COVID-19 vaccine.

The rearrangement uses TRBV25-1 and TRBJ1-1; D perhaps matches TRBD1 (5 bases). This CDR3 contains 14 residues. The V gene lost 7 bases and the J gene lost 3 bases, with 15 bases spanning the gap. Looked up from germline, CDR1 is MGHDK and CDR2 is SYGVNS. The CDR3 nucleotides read TGTGCCAGCACTTGGGGCAGTATAGACACTGAAGCTTTCTTT. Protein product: CASTWGSIDTEAFF.

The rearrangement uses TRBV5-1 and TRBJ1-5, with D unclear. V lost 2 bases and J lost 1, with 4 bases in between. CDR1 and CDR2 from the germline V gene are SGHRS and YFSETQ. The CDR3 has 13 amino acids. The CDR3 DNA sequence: TGCGCCAGCAGCTTCACCAGCAATCAGCCCCAGCATTTT. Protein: CASSFTSNQPQHF.

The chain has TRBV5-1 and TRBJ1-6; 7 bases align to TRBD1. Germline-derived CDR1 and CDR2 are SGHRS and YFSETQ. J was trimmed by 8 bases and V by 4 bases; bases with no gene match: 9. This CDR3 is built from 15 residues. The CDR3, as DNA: TGCGCCAGCAGCGACCCGACAGGGATACATTCACCCCTCCACTTT. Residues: CASSDPTGIHSPLHF.

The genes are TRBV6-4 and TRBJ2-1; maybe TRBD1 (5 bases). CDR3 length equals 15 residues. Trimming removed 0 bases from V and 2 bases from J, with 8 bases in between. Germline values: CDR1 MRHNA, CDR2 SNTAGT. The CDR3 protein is CASSDSRGAYNEQFF. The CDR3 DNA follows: TGTGCCAGCAGTGACTCAAGGGGCGCCTACAATGAGCAGTTCTTC.

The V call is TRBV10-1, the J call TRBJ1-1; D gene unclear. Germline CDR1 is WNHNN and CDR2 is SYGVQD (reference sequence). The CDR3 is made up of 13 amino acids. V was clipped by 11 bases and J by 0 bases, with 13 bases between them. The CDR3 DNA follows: TGCGCCTCCAGCCTCGGGATGAACACTGAAGCTTTCTTT. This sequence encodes CASSLGMNTEAFF.

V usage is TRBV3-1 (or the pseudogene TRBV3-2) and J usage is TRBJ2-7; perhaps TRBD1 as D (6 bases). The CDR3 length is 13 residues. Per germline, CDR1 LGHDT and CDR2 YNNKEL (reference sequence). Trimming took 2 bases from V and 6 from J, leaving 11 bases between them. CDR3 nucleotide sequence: TGTGCCAGCAGCCAAAAACAGGGAAGCGAGCAGTACTTC. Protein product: CASSQKQGSEQYF.

Here the CDR3 reads CASSYSIGRATEAFF. CDR3 bases: TGTGCCAGCAGTTACTCGATCGGTCGGGCCACTGAAGCTTTCTTT. V usage is TRBV6-2 or TRBV6-3 and J usage is TRBJ1-1; D gene uncertain. CDR1 MNHEY and CDR2 SVGEGT come from the germline V gene. V lost 0 bases and J lost 4, with 12 bases in between. The CDR3 extends over 15 amino acids.

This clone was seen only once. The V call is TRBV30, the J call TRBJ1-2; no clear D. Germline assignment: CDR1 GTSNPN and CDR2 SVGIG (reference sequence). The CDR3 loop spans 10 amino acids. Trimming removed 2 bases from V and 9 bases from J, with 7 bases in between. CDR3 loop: CAWSPPSYTF. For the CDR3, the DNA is TGTGCCTGGAGTCCTCCCAGCTACACCTTC.

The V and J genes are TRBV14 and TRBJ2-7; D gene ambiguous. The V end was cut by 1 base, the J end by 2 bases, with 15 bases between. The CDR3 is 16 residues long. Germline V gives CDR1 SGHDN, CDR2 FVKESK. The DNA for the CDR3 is TGTGCCAGCAGCCAAGTTGGGTGGGAATTCGCCTACGAGCAGTACTTC. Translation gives CASSQVGWEFAYEQYF.

The CDR3 region is CAWRTGFLEAFF. As DNA, the CDR3 is TGTGCCTGGAGGACGGGATTCTTGGAAGCTTTCTTT. The chain uses TRBV30 and TRBJ1-1; D remains ambiguous. CDR3 size: 12 residues. Germline V gene lookup returns CDR1 GTSNPN and CDR2 SVGIG (reference sequence). V was pared by 3 bases and J by 8 bases, with 13 bases between.

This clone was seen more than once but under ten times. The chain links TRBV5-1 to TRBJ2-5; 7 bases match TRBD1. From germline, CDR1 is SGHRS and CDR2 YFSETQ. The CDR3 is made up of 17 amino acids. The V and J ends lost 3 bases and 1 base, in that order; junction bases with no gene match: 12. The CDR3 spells CASSSEPGTAVQETQYF. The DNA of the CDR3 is TGCGCCAGCAGCTCTGAGCCGGGGACAGCCGTCCAAGAGACCCAGTACTTC. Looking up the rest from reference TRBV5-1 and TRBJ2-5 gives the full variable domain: KAGVTQTPRYLIKTRGQQVTLSCSPISGHRSVSWYQQTPGQGLQFLFEYFSETQRNKGNFPGRFSGRQFSNSRSEMNVSTLELGDSALYLCASSSEPGTAVQETQYFGPGTRLLVL.

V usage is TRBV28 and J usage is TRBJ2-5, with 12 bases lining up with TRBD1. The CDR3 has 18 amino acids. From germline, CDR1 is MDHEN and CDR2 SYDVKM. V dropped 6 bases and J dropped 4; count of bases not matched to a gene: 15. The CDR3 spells CASRHRRDRGRPGETQYF. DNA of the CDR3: TGTGCCAGCAGACACCGTCGGGACAGGGGGCGCCCAGGAGAGACCCAGTACTTC.

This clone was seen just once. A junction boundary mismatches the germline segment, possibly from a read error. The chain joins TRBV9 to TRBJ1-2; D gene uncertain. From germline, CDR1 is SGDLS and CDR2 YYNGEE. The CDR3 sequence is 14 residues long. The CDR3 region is CASSVHSDGGFSAF. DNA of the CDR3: TGTGCCAGCAGCGTCCACTCGGACGGAGGCTTCTCCGCCTTC. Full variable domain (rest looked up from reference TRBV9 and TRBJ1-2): DSGVTQTPKHLITATGQRVTLRCSPRSGDLSVYWYQQSLDQGLQFLIQYYNGEERAKGNILERFSAQQFPDLHSELNLSSLELGDSALYFCASSVHSDGGFSAFGSGTRLTVV.